These 17 T cell receptor beta chains originate from one sample sequenced in a study of CD8 T cells in Susac syndrome. After extraction with the RNeasy kit, roughly 0.45 to 1 ug of the RNA was reverse transcribed using random hexamers. One entry per CDR3 protein, called by TCRdb with MiXCR from the immunoSEQ multiplex PCR reads. The data hold around 300,000 distinct CDR3 sequences, with around 92% observed a single time. Sequencing was done on a sample of CD4+ T cells from PBMCs. Receptors were obtained from a human donor with multiple sclerosis.

The chain is built from TRBV15 and TRBJ2-5; weak D call: TRBD2 (5 bases). V shed 1 base and J shed 5 bases, with 20 bases lying between them. This CDR3 contains 17 residues. Looked up from germline, CDR1 is LNHNV and CDR2 is YYDKDF (reference sequence). This CDR3 reads CATSRVVGQYQRETQYF. CDR3 nucleotides: TGTGCCACCAGCAGAGTAGTAGGCCAGTATCAGCGGGAGACCCAGTACTTC.

V is TRBV20-1 and J is TRBJ2-3, with 8 bases aligning to TRBD2. Germline CDR1 is DFQATT and CDR2 is SNEGSKA (reference sequence). V gave up 2 bases and J gave up 4 bases; unmatched junction bases: 2. The length of the CDR3 is 13 residues. The CDR3 DNA reads as TGCAGTGCTAGAAACGGGAGGGCAGATACGCAGTATTTT. The encoded protein is CSARNGRADTQYF.

The gene calls are TRBV30 and TRBJ1-2, with D unresolved. V was trimmed by 2 bases and J by 4 bases, leaving 14 bases between them. The germline CDR1 and CDR2 sequences are GTSNPN and SVGIG (reference sequence). The CDR3 sequence is 14 residues long. Here the CDR3 reads CAWSQDQLGYGYTF. CDR3 sequence (DNA): TGTGCCTGGAGTCAAGACCAGCTGGGCTATGGCTACACCTTC.

The CDR3, as DNA: TGTGCCAGCAGCTTGGGGGGAGCAGGGGGCGCAGGGAGCTATGGCTACACCTTC. Protein: CASSLGGAGGAGSYGYTF. The chain has TRBV5-6 and TRBJ1-2; 8 bases map to TRBD1. Germline CDR1 reads SGHDT; CDR2 reads YYEEEE. This CDR3 has 18 amino acids. V lost 0 bases, J lost 4 bases, and 14 bases stayed unmatched.

This clonotype was picked up one time. The chain uses TRBV5-1 and TRBJ1-4, with 7 bases lining up with TRBD1. CDR1 SGHRS and CDR2 YFSETQ come from the germline V gene. The CDR3 has 16 residues. V was pared by 2 bases and J by 10 bases, with 14 bases of the junction left unmatched. The CDR3, as DNA: TGCGCCAGCAGCTTATCAGGCTGGTCAGGGGGAGTAAAACTGTTTTTT. This sequence encodes CASSLSGWSGGVKLFF. Filled out from reference TRBV5-1 and TRBJ1-4, the complete variable domain reads KAGVTQTPRYLIKTRGQQVTLSCSPISGHRSVSWYQQTPGQGLQFLFEYFSETQRNKGNFPGRFSGRQFSNSRSEMNVSTLELGDSALYLCASSLSGWSGGVKLFFGSGTQLSVL.

The chain employs TRBV7-3 and TRBJ2-5; weak D call: TRBD1 (5 bases). This CDR3 is 15 amino acids long. The germline V and J ends were trimmed by 0 bases and 7 bases, with 15 bases remaining between them. CDR1 and CDR2 (germline): SGHTA, FQGTGA. CDR3 loop: CASSLTTVPGSTQYF. The CDR3 DNA follows: TGTGCCAGCAGCTTAACGACAGTGCCGGGTTCGACCCAGTACTTC.

This rearrangement joins TRBV28 to TRBJ2-7; D not certain. V shed 7 bases and J shed 3 bases, with 10 bases lying between them. This CDR3 spans 12 amino acids. The germline gives CDR1 MDHEN, CDR2 SYDVKM. As DNA, the CDR3 is TGTGCCAGCAACCACGGATACTACGAGCAGTACTTC. Protein product: CASNHGYYEQYF.

V gene TRBV21-1 combines with J gene TRBJ2-7; TRBD2 is taken as the D call from the table, unchecked against the DNA. TRBV21-1 is listed as a pseudogene. The CDR3 spans 14 residues. Here the CDR3 reads CASSSRGPLMGQYF. The CDR3 region has the DNA TGTGCCAGCAGTAGTAGGGGCCCTCTCATGGGGCAGTACTTC.

The V call is TRBV7-2, the J call TRBJ2-7; the D gene is possibly TRBD1 (7 bases). Trimming took off 5 bases at V and 5 bases at J, with 16 bases between the two ends. There are 14 residues in the CDR3. Germline-derived CDR1 and CDR2 are SGHTA and FQGNSA. CDR3 loop: CASSGQAGGDEQYF. As DNA, the CDR3 is TGTGCCAGCAGCGGACAGGCCGGCGGGGACGAGCAGTACTTC.

V usage is TRBV15 and J usage is TRBJ2-3, with D tentatively TRBD2 (6 bases). Trimming stripped 5 bases from V and 0 bases from J, with 15 bases between. Looked up from germline, CDR1 is LNHNV and CDR2 is YYDKDF (reference sequence). The CDR3 loop spans 16 amino acids. CDR3 sequence reads: CATSLPFRESTDTQYF. Here the CDR3 DNA reads TGTGCCACCAGCCTCCCCTTTCGGGAGAGCACAGATACGCAGTATTTT.

Here the CDR3 DNA reads TGTGCCAGCAGCCAAGGACTAGCGGAGGAAGAGACCCAGTACTTC. This translates into CASSQGLAEEETQYF. The genes are TRBV4-2 and TRBJ2-5, with 9 bases matching TRBD2. The CDR3 is 15 amino acids. CDR1 LGHNA and CDR2 YNFKEQ come from the germline V gene. With V trimmed by 1 base and J by 3 bases, 3 bases remained unmatched.

The rearrangement links TRBV29-1 to TRBJ1-5; no reliable D call. CDR1 is SQVTM and CDR2 is ANQGSEA in the germline V gene. The CDR3 extends over 14 amino acids. The V end lost 7 bases, the J end lost 3 bases, and 16 bases lay between the germline ends. The CDR3 region has the DNA TGCAGCGCTGGCGTGGCAGGTAACAATCAGCCCCAGCATTTT. Encoded protein: CSAGVAGNNQPQHF.

CDR3 bases: TGTGCCAGCAGTGCCGGGGGCACCCCTAACTATGGCTACACCTTC. This gives the protein CASSAGGTPNYGYTF. The J gene is TRBJ1-2, the V gene TRBV6-5; D might be TRBD1 (6 bases). Trimming cost V 5 bases and J 0 bases, with 13 bases left between them. The CDR3 has 15 residues. Germline V gene data show CDR1 as MNHEY and CDR2 as SVGAGI.

This clonotype was observed a single time. V is TRBV10-3 and J is TRBJ1-2, with 7 bases lining up with TRBD1. CDR3 length: 12 amino acids. V gave up 6 bases and J gave up 6 bases; unmatched junction bases: 4. CDR1 and CDR2 (germline): ENHRY, SYGVKD. CDR3 amino acids: CAIRQGGHGYTF. Written as DNA, the CDR3 is TGTGCCATCAGGCAAGGGGGCCATGGCTACACCTTC.

This clonotype was picked up a small number of times. V gene TRBV4-3 combines with J gene TRBJ2-3; D tentatively reads TRBD1 or TRBD2 (6 bases each). Per germline, CDR1 LGHNA and CDR2 YSLEER. Trimming removed 5 bases at V and 1 base at J, with 10 bases between. The CDR3 length is 14 residues. DNA of the CDR3: TGCGCCAGCAGCACGGGGGCCCGCACAGATACGCAGTATTTT. Its protein is CASSTGARTDTQYF.

The chain is built from TRBV29-1 and TRBJ2-2; no definite D call. V was cut by 4 bases and J by 0 bases, with 9 bases left in between. The germline gives CDR1 SQVTM, CDR2 ANQGSEA. The CDR3 loop spans 14 amino acids. The CDR3 reads CSVGVQANTGELFF. The CDR3 bases are TGCAGCGTTGGGGTTCAGGCGAACACCGGGGAGCTGTTTTTT.

V and J are TRBV7-9 and TRBJ1-2; perhaps TRBD1 as D (5 bases). Deletions cut 5 bases from V and 3 bases from J, with 16 bases between. The CDR3 consists of 15 residues. Germline CDR1 reads SEHNR; CDR2 reads FQNEAQ (reference sequence). The DNA of the CDR3 is TGTGCCAGCAGCCCCACCCAGGGCCCTCACTATGGCTACACCTTC. Translation gives CASSPTQGPHYGYTF.